Shown below are 21 T cell receptor beta chains from a single sample sequenced in a study of blood T cell repertoires in COVID-19. Produced via immunoSEQ multiplex PCR; TCRdb's table is partial and in-frame only. The repertoire includes about 210,000 clones, 85% to 90% of them detected once, and 1.5% to 2% sits in the top ten. The sample was peripheral blood. These receptors came from a man aged 18 to 29 with active or convalescent COVID-19.

This clone has more than one count but fewer than ten. The chain has TRBV7-3 and TRBJ2-2; 11 nucleotides line up with TRBD1. From germline, CDR1 is SGHTA and CDR2 FQGTGA. The ends lost 8 bases at V and 6 bases at J; junction bases unmatched: 8. The CDR3 contains 15 residues. In DNA, the CDR3 is TGTGCCAGCGGACGGGACAGGGGGTTTCCCGGGGAGCTGTTTTTT. Its translation: CASGRDRGFPGELFF.

The rearrangement joins TRBV6-6 to TRBJ1-5; D gene uncertain. This CDR3 has 13 amino acids. Germline CDR1 MNHNY, CDR2 SVGAGI (reference sequence). Trimming took 4 bases from V and 5 from J, leaving 9 bases between them. CDR3 region: CASSSMGDQPQHF. The CDR3 nucleotides are TGTGCCAGCAGTTCGATGGGAGATCAGCCCCAGCATTTT.

The rearrangement uses TRBV18 and TRBJ1-1; 11 nucleotides align to TRBD1. This CDR3 region has 13 residues. Losses at the gene ends were 5 bases for V and 9 bases for J; bases not matched to a gene: 5. Looked up from germline, CDR1 is KGHSH and CDR2 is LQKENI. CDR3 coding DNA: TGTGCCAGCTCAGCCGGGACAGGGGGTAAAGCTTTCTTT. Residues: CASSAGTGGKAFF.

This clone showed up just once. The genes are TRBV12-3 or TRBV12-4 and TRBJ1-5; D uncertain. This CDR3 region has 13 residues. The ends were cut back, 7 bases at V and 5 bases at J, with 12 bases in the middle. Written as DNA, the CDR3 is TGTGCCAGCACTCCGGGTAGTTATCAGCCCCAGCATTTT. Translating gives CASTPGSYQPQHF.

This chain links TRBV5-1 with TRBJ1-4; 7 nucleotides align to TRBD1. V shed 4 bases and J 5 bases; nucleotides not matched to a gene: 5. The length of the CDR3 is 14 residues. In germline, CDR1 is SGHRS, CDR2 YFSETQ. The CDR3 DNA reads TGCGCCAGCAGCGGAGCAGGGGGAAATGAAAAACTGTTTTTT. Translating gives CASSGAGGNEKLFF.

For the CDR3, the DNA is TGTGCCAGCTCACCGAATGCGGGGAATCAGCCCCAGCATTTT. It encodes CASSPNAGNQPQHF. The chain uses TRBV18 and TRBJ1-5; D remains ambiguous. Germline CDR1 is KGHSH and CDR2 is LQKENI. This CDR3 has 14 residues. V lost 3 bases to trimming and J lost 4 bases, with 10 bases between them.

The chain carries TRBV10-3 and TRBJ2-1; D might be TRBD1 (6 bases). Trimming stripped 4 bases from V and 3 bases from J, with 16 bases between. Germline assignment: CDR1 ENHRY and CDR2 SYGVKD. This CDR3 has 16 amino acids. CDR3 region: CAISARDRIYYNEQFF. The DNA of the CDR3 is TGTGCCATCAGTGCGAGAGACAGGATATACTACAATGAGCAGTTCTTC.

The chain combines TRBV10-3 with TRBJ2-7, with 9 nucleotides matching TRBD1. This CDR3 region has 16 residues. The trim removed 0 bases at V and 4 bases at J, leaving 7 bases unmatched. Germline V gene data show CDR1 as ENHRY and CDR2 as SYGVKD. In DNA form, the CDR3 reads TGTGCCATCAGTGAGTCGGGGACAGGGACGGGGTACGAGCAGTACTTC. It translates to CAISESGTGTGYEQYF.

In its sample, this clone was seen once. The V gene is TRBV2, the J gene TRBJ1-2, with 9 bases lining up with TRBD1. Germline values: CDR1 SNHLY, CDR2 FYNNEI. V shed 5 bases, J shed 5 bases, and the junction held 9 bases outside the gene matches. CDR3 size: 15 residues. The CDR3 reads CASSLQIQGAYGYTF. Written as DNA, the CDR3 is TGTGCCAGCAGTCTCCAAATACAGGGGGCGTATGGCTACACCTTC.

This clone was observed a handful of times. The chain couples TRBV2 to TRBJ1-3; no definite D call. Trimming left V 3 bases short and J 1 base short, with 13 bases between. The germline gives CDR1 SNHLY, CDR2 FYNNEI. The CDR3 covers 16 residues. Here the CDR3 DNA reads TGTGCCAGCAGTGATGCTAAACGAGGGTCTGGAAACACCATATATTTT. Translating gives CASSDAKRGSGNTIYF.

This clone was counted only a few times. The CDR3 DNA is TGTGCCAGCTCACCAGCGTTACAGGAGAACTATGGCTACACCTTC. Its protein is CASSPALQENYGYTF. The chain links TRBV18 to TRBJ1-2; D possibly corresponds to TRBD1 (5 bases). V gave up 2 bases and J gave up 2 bases, with 12 bases separating them. CDR1 and CDR2 (germline): KGHSH, LQKENI. The CDR3 has 15 amino acids. Complete variable domain (other parts from reference TRBV18 and TRBJ1-2): NAGVMQNPRHLVRRRGQEARLRCSPMKGHSHVYWYRQLPEEGLKFMVYLQKENIIDESGMPKERFSAEFPKEGPSILRIQQVVRGDSAAYFCASSPALQENYGYTFGSGTRLTVV.

This clone was observed a single time. V and J are TRBV5-6 and TRBJ2-5; weak D call: TRBD2 (5 bases). The CDR3 consists of 18 residues. The V end lost 5 bases, the J end lost 2 bases, and 25 bases lay between the germline ends. Per the germline V gene, CDR1 is SGHDT and CDR2 is YYEEEE. The CDR3 DNA follows: TGTGCCAGCAGTATGGGTGCCGGGTTCCAGCGGCAACAAGAGACCCAGTACTTC. Translated: CASSMGAGFQRQQETQYF. The whole variable domain, filled in from reference TRBV5-6 and TRBJ2-5, reads DAGVTQSPTHLIKTRGQQVTLRCSPKSGHDTVSWYQQALGQGPQFIFQYYEEEERQRGNFPDRFSGHQFPNYSSELNVNALLLGDSALYLCASSMGAGFQRQQETQYFGPGTRLLVL.

The CDR3, as DNA: TGCGCCAGCAGCCAGGCGGCAGTCAATTCACCCCTCCACTTT. This sequence encodes CASSQAAVNSPLHF. The chain carries TRBV4-1 and TRBJ1-6, with unresolved D. The CDR3 loop spans 14 amino acids. The V end was cut by 3 bases, the J end by 7 bases, with 10 bases between. In germline, CDR1 is MGHRA, CDR2 YSYEKL.

The V call is TRBV21-1, the J call TRBJ1-2; TRBD1 is the table's D call and was not checked against the DNA. TRBV21-1 is a pseudogene segment. The CDR3 contains 17 residues. CDR3 region: CASSKAGRGQANYGYTF. For the CDR3, the DNA is TGTGCCAGCAGCAAAGCGGGCAGGGGGCAAGCTAACTATGGCTACACCTTC.

This clone was counted only a few times. The V gene is TRBV19, the J gene TRBJ1-5; perhaps TRBD1 as D (5 bases). This CDR3 region has 16 residues. V lost 2 bases, J lost 3 bases, and 14 bases lay in between. Germline V CDR1 and CDR2: LNHDA, SQIVND (reference sequence). This chain's CDR3 is CASSIWGREPNQPQHF. CDR3 coding DNA: TGTGCCAGTAGTATATGGGGCAGGGAACCCAATCAGCCCCAGCATTTT.

The chain links TRBV18 to TRBJ2-2, with 12 bases fitting TRBD2. Per germline, CDR1 KGHSH and CDR2 LQKENI. CDR3 size: 17 residues. V shed 3 bases, J shed 4 bases, and the junction held 6 bases outside the gene matches. The CDR3 DNA follows: TGTGCCAGCTCACCCGGACCGGGACTAGCGGGCACCGGGGAGCTGTTTTTT. This gives the protein CASSPGPGLAGTGELFF. The whole variable domain, remainder taken from reference TRBV18 and TRBJ2-2, is NAGVMQNPRHLVRRRGQEARLRCSPMKGHSHVYWYRQLPEEGLKFMVYLQKENIIDESGMPKERFSAEFPKEGPSILRIQQVVRGDSAAYFCASSPGPGLAGTGELFFGEGSRLTVL.

CDR3 sequence (DNA): TGTGCCAGCAGTGAAGCGCCACAGATCTATGGCTACACCTTC. It codes for CASSEAPQIYGYTF. The chain carries TRBV6-1 and TRBJ1-2; no firm D call. Germline V CDR1 and CDR2: MNHNS, SASEGT. The length of the CDR3 is 14 residues. The V gene lost 0 bases and the J gene lost 4 bases, with 9 bases spanning the gap.

The CDR3 DNA reads as TGTGCCAGCAGCCCGGGGCCCGGGAGGGCCCTCTACGAGCAGTACTTC. Translation gives CASSPGPGRALYEQYF. The genes are TRBV6-2 or TRBV6-3 and TRBJ2-7; TRBD2 agrees at 8 bases. J lost 3 bases, V lost 6 bases, and 13 bases had no gene match. The germline V gene encodes CDR1 MNHEY and CDR2 SVGEGT. This CDR3 has 16 residues.

The chain has TRBV20-1 and TRBJ2-3; TRBD2 aligns across 7 bases. Germline CDR1 DFQATT, CDR2 SNEGSKA (reference sequence). The CDR3 extends over 15 amino acids. After removal of 3 bases from V and 2 bases from J, the junction contained 8 bases not matched to a gene. The DNA for the CDR3 is TGCAGTGCTAGTAACCACGGGGGGAACACAGATACGCAGTATTTT. Its protein product is CSASNHGGNTDTQYF.

This clone was seen just once. The genes are TRBV6-2 or TRBV6-3 and TRBJ2-7; D call uncertain. Germline V gene lookup returns CDR1 MNHEY and CDR2 SVGEGT. The CDR3 sequence is 11 residues long. Deletions cut 5 bases from V and 6 bases from J, with 8 bases between. The CDR3 coding sequence is TGTGCCAGCAGTCAGGTTGGCGAGCAGTACTTC. Its translation is CASSQVGEQYF.

The chain links TRBV5-1 to TRBJ1-2, with 7 bases identical to TRBD1. This CDR3 region has 15 residues. The germline CDR1 and CDR2 sequences are SGHRS and YFSETQ. V was clipped by 4 bases and J by 3 bases; unmatched bases: 9. The CDR3: CASSPRQGSDYGYTF. CDR3 bases: TGCGCCAGCAGCCCAAGACAGGGCTCGGACTATGGCTACACCTTC. The full variable domain, rest sourced from reference TRBV5-1 and TRBJ1-2, is KAGVTQTPRYLIKTRGQQVTLSCSPISGHRSVSWYQQTPGQGLQFLFEYFSETQRNKGNFPGRFSGRQFSNSRSEMNVSTLELGDSALYLCASSPRQGSDYGYTFGSGTRLTVV.